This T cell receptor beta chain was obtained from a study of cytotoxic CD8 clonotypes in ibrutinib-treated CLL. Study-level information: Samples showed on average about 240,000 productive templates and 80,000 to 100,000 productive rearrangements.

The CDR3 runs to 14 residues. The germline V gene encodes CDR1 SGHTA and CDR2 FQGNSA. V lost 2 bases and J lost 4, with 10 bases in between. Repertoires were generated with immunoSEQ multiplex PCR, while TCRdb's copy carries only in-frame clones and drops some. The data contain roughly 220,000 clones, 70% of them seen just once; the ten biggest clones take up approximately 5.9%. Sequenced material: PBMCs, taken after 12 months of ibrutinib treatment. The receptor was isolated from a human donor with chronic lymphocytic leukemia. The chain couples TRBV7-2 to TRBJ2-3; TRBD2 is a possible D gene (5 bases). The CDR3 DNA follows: TGTGCCAGCAGCTTAACTACTAGGGCAGATACGCAGTATTTT. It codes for CASSLTTRADTQYF.